A single T cell receptor beta chain is shown here with its context. Antigen unknown. As defined, naive CD8 cells were CD45RO-negative and positively selected for CCR7, with terminally differentiated effector memory CD45RA+ cells excluded. This sample stems from a study of shared clonotypes between healthy human individuals. The wider study: CD4 naive cells filled three plates per donor, CD4 memory three, CD8 naive two and CD8 memory one.

Study-wide findings and caveats: Naive CD4 clonotype sharing across a few donors was 4% to 5.5%.

Sequenced by immunoSEQ multiplex PCR; TCRdb stores in-frame clones only, minus some. The profile shows about 2.1 million clones, roughly 91% of them singletons. CDR1 and CDR2 from the germline V gene are SGHAT and FQNNGV. Germline trimming cut 3 bases from V and 6 bases from J; bases unmatched to any gene: 6. This CDR3 comprises 15 residues. The receptor comes from a man aged 18 to 30 in good health. Some clones in this sample may be carry-over from other donors' samples. Sample: naive CD8+ T cells from PBMCs. The chain employs TRBV11-2 and TRBJ2-1, with 9 positions matching TRBD1. CDR3 region: CASSFTGGPLNEQFF. The CDR3 DNA sequence: TGTGCCAGCAGCTTTACAGGGGGCCCCCTCAATGAGCAGTTCTTC.